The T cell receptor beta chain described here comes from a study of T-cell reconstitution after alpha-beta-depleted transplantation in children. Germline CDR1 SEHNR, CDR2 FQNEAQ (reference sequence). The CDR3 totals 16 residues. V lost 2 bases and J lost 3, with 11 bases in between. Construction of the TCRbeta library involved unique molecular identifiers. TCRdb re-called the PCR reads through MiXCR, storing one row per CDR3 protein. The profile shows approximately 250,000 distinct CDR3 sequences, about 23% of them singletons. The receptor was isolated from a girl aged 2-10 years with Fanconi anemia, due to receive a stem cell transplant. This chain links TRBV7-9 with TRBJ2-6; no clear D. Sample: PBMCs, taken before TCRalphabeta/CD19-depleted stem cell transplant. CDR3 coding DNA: TGTGCCAGCAGCTTAATCCAGGAGAATGGGGCCAACGTCCTGACTTTC. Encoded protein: CASSLIQENGANVLTF.